The subject of this entry is one T cell receptor (beta chain). The target antigen is unknown. This sample is part of a study of T-cell memory formation after mild COVID-19. Study-level results: Several responding clones turned up in pre-infection memory, indicating that cross-reactive memory may have taken part.

TCRdb used MiXCR to reprocess the 5' RACE reads, holding one entry per CDR3 protein. The repertoire has under 550,000 distinct CDR3 sequences, 15% to 20% of them found once; the top ten carry over 9%. Sequencing used PBMCs or a T cell subset sorted from them (not recorded which). This clonotype was sampled from an adult woman who had mild COVID-19 (a few samples of this study predate the infection). Cell type and time point are not known.

Written as DNA, the CDR3 is TGTGCCGTCGGGGCGACAGATACGCAGTATTTT. It yields the protein CAVGATDTQYF. V and J are TRBV10-3 and TRBJ2-3; D is tentatively TRBD1 or TRBD2 (5 bases each). Germline values: CDR1 ENHRY, CDR2 SYGVKD. V lost 11 bases to trimming and J lost 3 bases, with 9 bases between them. The CDR3 extends over 11 amino acids.